Each of the 3 T cell receptor beta chains below was sequenced from the same sample in a study of T cell responses to AZD1222 COVID-19 vaccine. Assay: immunoSEQ multiplex PCR; the TCRdb copy retains only in-frame clones and omits some. The table has more than 70,000 clones, roughly 87% seen once. The sample in question was peripheral blood, obtained on day 0 of MenACWY control vaccination. These receptors all come from an adult in good health.

The chain employs TRBV14 and TRBJ1-2; TRBD1 aligns across 7 bases. Per the germline V gene, CDR1 is SGHDN and CDR2 is FVKESK. The CDR3 contains 13 residues. Unmatched junction bases numbered 4, after V lost 5 bases and J lost 4 bases. CDR3 residues: CASSKGDSYGYTF. For the CDR3, the DNA is TGTGCCAGCAGCAAGGGGGACAGCTATGGCTACACCTTC.

The table lists this clone with a count of one. The J gene is TRBJ2-5, the V gene TRBV6-6; 12 bases map to TRBD1. The V gene's germline CDR1 is MNHNY and CDR2 SVGAGI (reference sequence). This CDR3 region has 14 residues. V was clipped by 8 bases and J by 13 bases; unmatched bases: 14. This CDR3 is CASQGGQGAWVRYF. The CDR3 DNA sequence: TGTGCCAGCCAGGGGGGACAGGGGGCATGGGTGCGGTACTTC.

The CDR3 region has the DNA TGTGCCAGCAGCGTAGATCCGGGCCTGAACACTGAAGCTTTCTTT. Its protein is CASSVDPGLNTEAFF. The chain is built from TRBV9 and TRBJ1-1; D unclear. Trimming pared 0 bases from V and 0 bases from J, leaving 9 bases between. CDR3 size: 15 residues. Looked up from germline, CDR1 is SGDLS and CDR2 is YYNGEE.